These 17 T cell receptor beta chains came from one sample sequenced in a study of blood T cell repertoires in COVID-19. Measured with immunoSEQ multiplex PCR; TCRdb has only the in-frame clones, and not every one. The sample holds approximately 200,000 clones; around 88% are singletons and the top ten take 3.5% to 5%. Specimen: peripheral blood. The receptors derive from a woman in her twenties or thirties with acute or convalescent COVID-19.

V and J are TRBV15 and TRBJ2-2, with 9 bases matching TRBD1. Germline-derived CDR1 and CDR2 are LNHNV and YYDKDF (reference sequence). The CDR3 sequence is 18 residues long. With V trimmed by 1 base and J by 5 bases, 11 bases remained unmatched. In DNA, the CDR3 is TGTGCCACCAGCAGAGGGACAGGGGTAGCGGGCGGTACCGGGGAGCTGTTTTTT. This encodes CATSRGTGVAGGTGELFF. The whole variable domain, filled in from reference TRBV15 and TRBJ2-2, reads DAMVIQNPRYQVTQFGKPVTLSCSQTLNHNVMYWYQQKSSQAPKLLFHYYDKDFNNEADTPDNFQSRRPNTSFCFLDIRSPGLGDTAMYLCATSRGTGVAGGTGELFFGEGSRLTVL.

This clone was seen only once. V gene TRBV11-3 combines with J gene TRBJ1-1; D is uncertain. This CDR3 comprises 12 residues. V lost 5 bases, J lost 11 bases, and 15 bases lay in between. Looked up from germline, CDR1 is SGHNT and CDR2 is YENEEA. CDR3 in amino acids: CASSASRVAAFF. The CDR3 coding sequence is TGTGCCAGCAGCGCTAGTCGGGTTGCTGCTTTCTTT.

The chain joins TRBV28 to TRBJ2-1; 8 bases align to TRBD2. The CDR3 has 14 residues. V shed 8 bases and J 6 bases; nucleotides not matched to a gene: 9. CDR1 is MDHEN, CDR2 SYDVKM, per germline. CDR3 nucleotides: TGTGCCAGCCGACCCGGGACTAGGGCCAATGAGCAGTTCTTC. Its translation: CASRPGTRANEQFF.

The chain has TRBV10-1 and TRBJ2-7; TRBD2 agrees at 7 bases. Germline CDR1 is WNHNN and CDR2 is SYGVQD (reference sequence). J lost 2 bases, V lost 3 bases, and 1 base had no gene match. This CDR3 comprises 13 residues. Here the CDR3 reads CASSDGGTYEQYF. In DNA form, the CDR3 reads TGCGCCAGCAGTGACGGGGGGACCTACGAGCAGTACTTC.

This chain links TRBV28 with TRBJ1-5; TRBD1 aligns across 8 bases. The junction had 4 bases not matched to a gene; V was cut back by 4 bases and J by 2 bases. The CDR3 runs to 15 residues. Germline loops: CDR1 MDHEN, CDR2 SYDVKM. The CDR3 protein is CASSSDRVGNQPQHF. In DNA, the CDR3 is TGTGCCAGCAGTTCGGACAGGGTAGGCAATCAGCCCCAGCATTTT.

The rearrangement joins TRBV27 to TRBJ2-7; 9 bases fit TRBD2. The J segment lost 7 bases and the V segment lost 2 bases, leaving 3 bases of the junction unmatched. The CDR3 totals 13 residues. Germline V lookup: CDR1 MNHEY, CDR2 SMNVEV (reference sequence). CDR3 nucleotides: TGTGCCAGCAGTTTACCTAGCGGGATGGAGCAGTACTTC. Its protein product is CASSLPSGMEQYF.

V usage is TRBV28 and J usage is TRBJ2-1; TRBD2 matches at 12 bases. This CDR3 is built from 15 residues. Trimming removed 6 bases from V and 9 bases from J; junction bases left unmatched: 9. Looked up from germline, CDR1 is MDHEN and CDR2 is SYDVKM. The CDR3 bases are TGTGCCAGCAGGCAGACTAGCGGGAGCTGGATTGAGCAGTTCTTC. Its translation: CASRQTSGSWIEQFF.

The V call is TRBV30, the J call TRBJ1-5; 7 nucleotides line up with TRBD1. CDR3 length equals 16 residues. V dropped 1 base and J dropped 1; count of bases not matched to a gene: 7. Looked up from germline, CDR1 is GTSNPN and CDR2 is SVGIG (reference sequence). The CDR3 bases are TGTGCCTGGAGTGGACAGGGAGGTTTAAGCAATCAGCCCCAGCATTTT. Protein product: CAWSGQGGLSNQPQHF.

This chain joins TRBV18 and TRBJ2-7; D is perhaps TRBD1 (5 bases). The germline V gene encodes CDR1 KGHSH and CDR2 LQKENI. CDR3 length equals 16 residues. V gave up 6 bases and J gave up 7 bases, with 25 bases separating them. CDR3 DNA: TGTGCCAGCTCCCGCGAATCGCTGGTGCTGCAGGGAGAGCAGTACTTC. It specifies CASSRESLVLQGEQYF.

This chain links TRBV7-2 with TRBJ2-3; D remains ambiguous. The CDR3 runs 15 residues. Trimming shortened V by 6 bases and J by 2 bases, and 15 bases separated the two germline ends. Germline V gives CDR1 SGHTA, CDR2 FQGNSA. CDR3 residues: CASSPTTYSTDTQYF. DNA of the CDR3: TGTGCCAGCAGTCCAACGACTTACTCCACAGATACGCAGTATTTT.

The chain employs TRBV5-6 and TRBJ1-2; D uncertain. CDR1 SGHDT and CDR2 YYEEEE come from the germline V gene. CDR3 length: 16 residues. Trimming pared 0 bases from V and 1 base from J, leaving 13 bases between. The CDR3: CASSLAQRHLNYGYTF. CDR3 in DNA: TGTGCCAGCAGCTTGGCGCAGAGACACCTTAACTATGGCTACACCTTC.

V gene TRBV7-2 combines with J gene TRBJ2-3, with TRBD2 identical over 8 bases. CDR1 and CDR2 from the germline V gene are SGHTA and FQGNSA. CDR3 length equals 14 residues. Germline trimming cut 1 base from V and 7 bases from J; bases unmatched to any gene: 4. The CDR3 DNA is TGTGCCAGCAGCTTAGGCGGGAGGCCCCATACGCAGTATTTT. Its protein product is CASSLGGRPHTQYF.

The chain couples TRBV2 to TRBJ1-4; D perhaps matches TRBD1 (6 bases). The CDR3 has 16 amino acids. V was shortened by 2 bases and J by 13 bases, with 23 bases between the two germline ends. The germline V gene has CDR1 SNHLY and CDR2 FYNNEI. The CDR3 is CASSERRWGLTNGLFF. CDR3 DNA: TGTGCCAGCAGTGAACGGCGTTGGGGGCTCACTAACGGACTGTTTTTT.

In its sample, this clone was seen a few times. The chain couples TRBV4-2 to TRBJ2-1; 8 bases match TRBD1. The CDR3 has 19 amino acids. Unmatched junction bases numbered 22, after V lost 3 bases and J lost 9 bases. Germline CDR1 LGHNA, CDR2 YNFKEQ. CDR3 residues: CASSQRTGKISGGYSEQFF. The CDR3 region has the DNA TGTGCCAGCAGCCAGCGGACAGGGAAAATAAGTGGGGGTTATTCTGAGCAGTTCTTC.

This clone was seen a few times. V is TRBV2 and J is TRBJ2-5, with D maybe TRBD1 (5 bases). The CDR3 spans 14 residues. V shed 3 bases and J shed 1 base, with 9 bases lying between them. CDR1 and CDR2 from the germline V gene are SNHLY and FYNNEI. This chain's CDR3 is CASSDWTTQETQYF. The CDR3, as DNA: TGTGCCAGCAGTGACTGGACAACCCAAGAGACCCAGTACTTC.

The CDR3 is CASLNEQFF. CDR3 in DNA: TGTGCCAGCCTCAATGAGCAGTTCTTC. The chain couples TRBV19 to TRBJ2-1, with D unresolved. V lost 9 bases and J 6 bases, leaving 3 bases between the germline ends. The CDR3 runs to 9 residues. From germline, CDR1 is LNHDA and CDR2 SQIVND (reference sequence). Drawing the rest from reference TRBV19 and TRBJ2-1, the complete variable domain is DGGITQSPKYLFRKEGQNVTLSCEQNLNHDAMYWYRQDPGQGLRLIYYSQIVNDFQKGDIAEGYSVSREKKESFPLTVTSAQKNPTAFYLCASLNEQFFGPGTRLTVL.

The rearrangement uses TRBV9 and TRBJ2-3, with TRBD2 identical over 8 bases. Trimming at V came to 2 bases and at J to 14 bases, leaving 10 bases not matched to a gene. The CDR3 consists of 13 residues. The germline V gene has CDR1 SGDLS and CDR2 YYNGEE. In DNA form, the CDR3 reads TGTGCCAGCAGCGTCAACGGGGGGGCTGACAGGTATTTT. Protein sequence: CASSVNGGADRYF.